Each of the 19 T cell receptor beta chains below was sequenced from the same sample in a study of Ad26.COV2.S vaccination and SARS-CoV-2 variants (dated by TCRdb to about 2021). Library preparation employed the immunoSEQ multiplex PCR assay. TCRdb mirrors the immuneACCESS table, restricted to in-frame sequences. Some clones are absent from its copies; in checked studies, under half trace to an unresolved V gene, and the reason for the others is unknown. Across this sample there are over 250,000 clones, with about 89% seen only once. About 3.1% of the sample rests with the top ten. The meaning of the sample's treatment or condition label: 19 received Ad26.COV2.S at low or high dose, single or two shots; about 5 received placebo; per-sample allocation not given. Repertoires of vaccine and placebo recipients were sequenced from samples taken on day 63 after the first injection. The sequences come from peripheral blood, collected in a trial of Ad26.COV2.S vaccine versus placebo. Every receptor here comes from a person between 18 and 60 years old who received the Ad26.COV2.S COVID-19 vaccine or a placebo.

The chain combines TRBV6-5 with TRBJ1-2; tentatively, D is TRBD1 (6 bases). The germline V and J ends were trimmed by 0 bases and 2 bases, with 13 bases remaining between them. The CDR3 contains 16 residues. Germline V gene lookup returns CDR1 MNHEY and CDR2 SVGAGI. CDR3 region: CASSYSLQGGNYGYTF. The CDR3 DNA is TGTGCCAGCAGTTACTCCCTACAGGGTGGAAACTATGGCTACACCTTC.

The table lists this clone with a few counts. J is TRBJ1-4 and V is TRBV19, with 8 bases identical to TRBD1. Germline V lookup: CDR1 LNHDA, CDR2 SQIVND (reference sequence). Trimming cost V 8 bases and J 3 bases; bases outside gene matches: 5. The CDR3 sequence is 14 residues long. The CDR3 protein is CASEDRDANEKLFF. CDR3 in DNA: TGTGCCAGTGAGGACAGGGATGCTAATGAAAAACTGTTTTTT.

Here the CDR3 reads CASSYSRGSGDQPQHF. The DNA for the CDR3 is TGTGCCAGCAGTTACTCCAGAGGGTCAGGGGATCAGCCCCAGCATTTT. This chain connects TRBV6-2 or TRBV6-3 to TRBJ1-5; tentative D call: TRBD1 (6 bases). In germline, CDR1 is MNHEY, CDR2 SVGEGT. The CDR3 is 16 residues long. V gave up 0 bases and J gave up 5 bases, with 14 bases separating them.

The chain links TRBV2 to TRBJ2-7; D may be TRBD2 (7 bases). Germline CDR1 reads SNHLY; CDR2 reads FYNNEI. Trimming removed 0 bases from V and 2 bases from J, with 11 bases in between. The CDR3 extends over 15 amino acids. CDR3 residues: CASSEAVGGPYEQYF. CDR3 nucleotides: TGTGCCAGCAGTGAAGCGGTGGGGGGGCCCTACGAGCAGTACTTC. Full variable domain (rest looked up from reference TRBV2 and TRBJ2-7): EPEVTQTPSHQVTQMGQEVILRCVPISNHLYFYWYRQILGQKVEFLVSFYNNEISEKSEIFDDQFSVERPDGSNFTLKIRSTKLEDSAMYFCASSEAVGGPYEQYFGPGTRLTVT.

Written as DNA, the CDR3 is TGTGCCAGCAGTTACTCGGAGGGCGTGGTTGAAGGCTACACCTTC. Protein: CASSYSEGVVEGYTF. This sequence joins TRBV6-5 and TRBJ1-2; D unresolved. From germline, CDR1 is MNHEY and CDR2 SVGAGI. The germline V and J ends were trimmed by 0 bases and 8 bases, with 16 bases remaining between them. The length of the CDR3 is 15 residues.

This clone was seen more than once but under ten times. The V and J genes are TRBV2 and TRBJ2-7; 7 positions match TRBD1. The CDR3 is 12 amino acids. The germline V gene encodes CDR1 SNHLY and CDR2 FYNNEI. J lost 3 bases, V lost 6 bases, and 2 bases had no gene match. CDR3 amino acids: CASSGTVYEQYF. CDR3 DNA sequence: TGTGCCAGCAGCGGGACAGTCTACGAGCAGTACTTC.

The chain carries TRBV6-5 and TRBJ2-1; D is ambiguous. CDR1 is MNHEY, CDR2 SVGAGI, per germline. Trimming stripped 3 bases from V and 9 bases from J, with 6 bases between. CDR3 size: 11 residues. CDR3: CASSYGSEQFF. The CDR3, as DNA: TGTGCCAGCAGTTATGGTAGTGAGCAGTTCTTC.

The chain has TRBV6-6 and TRBJ2-6; TRBD1 is a possible D gene (6 bases). The CDR3 sequence is 16 residues long. The germline V and J ends were trimmed by 8 bases and 0 bases, with 14 bases remaining between them. CDR1 MNHNY and CDR2 SVGAGI come from the germline V gene (reference sequence). The CDR3 nucleotides are TGTGCCAGCGAAACACGGACAGCCTCTGGGGCCAACGTCCTGACTTTC. This gives the protein CASETRTASGANVLTF.

V gene TRBV27 combines with J gene TRBJ2-3, with 7 positions matching TRBD1. This CDR3 contains 19 residues. With V trimmed by 5 bases and J by 0 bases, 17 bases remained unmatched. Germline CDR1 and CDR2: MNHEY and SMNVEV (reference sequence). The chain's CDR3 is CASSLKTGLTGSSTDTQYF. CDR3 DNA sequence: TGTGCCAGCAGTCTCAAGACAGGGTTGACGGGCTCTAGCACAGATACGCAGTATTTT.

The V gene is TRBV5-1, the J gene TRBJ2-7, with 9 bases identical to TRBD1. From germline, CDR1 is SGHRS and CDR2 YFSETQ. The CDR3 has 14 amino acids. J gave up 4 bases and V 4 bases, and 6 bases lay outside the gene matches. CDR3 DNA: TGCGCCAGCAGCGAACGACAGGGGGGGTACGAGCAGTACTTC. Translated, it gives CASSERQGGYEQYF. The full variable domain, rest sourced from reference TRBV5-1 and TRBJ2-7, is KAGVTQTPRYLIKTRGQQVTLSCSPISGHRSVSWYQQTPGQGLQFLFEYFSETQRNKGNFPGRFSGRQFSNSRSEMNVSTLELGDSALYLCASSERQGGYEQYFGPGTRLTVT.

The V call is TRBV24-1, the J call TRBJ1-4; TRBD1 is a possible D gene (5 bases). Germline assignment: CDR1 KGHDR and CDR2 SFDVKD. The germline V and J ends were trimmed by 8 bases and 4 bases, with 19 bases remaining between them. This CDR3 comprises 16 residues. In DNA form, the CDR3 reads TGTGCCACCACACCCTTGGCGGGACTCCTTAATGAAAAACTGTTTTTT. Translation: CATTPLAGLLNEKLFF.

The chain recombines TRBV30 with TRBJ2-3; D remains ambiguous. The CDR3 has 14 amino acids. V lost 3 bases, J lost 0 bases, and 10 bases lay in between. CDR1 and CDR2 from the germline V gene are GTSNPN and SVGIG (reference sequence). The CDR3 nucleotides read TGTGCCTGGAGGACCAGACTGAGCACAGATACGCAGTATTTT. Translation gives CAWRTRLSTDTQYF.

The V call is TRBV10-1, the J call TRBJ2-7, with D uncertain. The germline CDR1 and CDR2 sequences are WNHNN and SYGVQD (reference sequence). Trimming left V 0 bases short and J 7 bases short, with 4 bases between. The CDR3 runs to 11 residues. Written as DNA, the CDR3 is TGCGCCAGCAGTGAGTCGAGAGAGCAGTACTTC. Protein: CASSESREQYF.

This clone was recorded once. This rearrangement joins TRBV15 to TRBJ2-6; the D gene is possibly TRBD2 (6 bases). The CDR3 runs to 14 residues. Trimming cost V 5 bases and J 2 bases, with 7 bases left between them. Germline CDR1 and CDR2: LNHNV and YYDKDF (reference sequence). CDR3 in amino acids: CATSSGAGANVLTF. The CDR3 DNA sequence: TGTGCCACCAGCTCGGGGGCTGGGGCCAACGTCCTGACTTTC.

The chain employs TRBV7-2 and TRBJ2-1; 11 nucleotides match TRBD2. This CDR3 region has 16 residues. V was clipped by 6 bases and J by 1 base; unmatched bases: 5. Germline V CDR1 and CDR2: SGHTA, FQGNSA. CDR3 nucleotides: TGTGCCAGCAGGTATAGCGGGAGGGCGTCCTACAATGAGCAGTTCTTC. It yields the protein CASRYSGRASYNEQFF.

V usage is TRBV30 and J usage is TRBJ1-3; TRBD1 might be the D (6 bases). Per germline, CDR1 GTSNPN and CDR2 SVGIG (reference sequence). The ends were cut back, 4 bases at V and 2 bases at J, with 9 bases in the middle. CDR3 length: 13 residues. CDR3 protein: CAWMEGAGNTIYF. CDR3 bases: TGTGCCTGGATGGAGGGGGCTGGAAACACCATATATTTT.

The chain links TRBV28 to TRBJ2-1; unclear D gene. The CDR3 covers 15 residues. The germline CDR1 and CDR2 sequences are MDHEN and SYDVKM. Trimming took 5 bases from V and 5 from J, leaving 16 bases between them. The CDR3 nucleotides are TGTGCCAGCAGTGCAGACCCCAAGGAGAACAATGAGCAGTTCTTC. Protein product: CASSADPKENNEQFF.

The CDR3 nucleotides read TGTGCCAGCACCCCGAGAGAGGGTAGGGATGAAAAACTGTTTTTT. Translation: CASTPREGRDEKLFF. The chain uses TRBV2 and TRBJ1-4; D is undetermined. CDR1 is SNHLY and CDR2 is FYNNEI in the germline V gene. The germline V and J ends were trimmed by 7 bases and 6 bases, with 18 bases remaining between them. The CDR3 is made up of 15 amino acids.

The V call is TRBV25-1, the J call TRBJ2-7, with D perhaps TRBD1 (6 bases). Trimming stripped 5 bases from V and 2 bases from J, with 10 bases between. This CDR3 contains 13 residues. The germline V gene has CDR1 MGHDK and CDR2 SYGVNS. For the CDR3, the DNA is TGTGCCAGCAGTAGGGGGTTCCCCTACGAGCAGTACTTC. This encodes CASSRGFPYEQYF.